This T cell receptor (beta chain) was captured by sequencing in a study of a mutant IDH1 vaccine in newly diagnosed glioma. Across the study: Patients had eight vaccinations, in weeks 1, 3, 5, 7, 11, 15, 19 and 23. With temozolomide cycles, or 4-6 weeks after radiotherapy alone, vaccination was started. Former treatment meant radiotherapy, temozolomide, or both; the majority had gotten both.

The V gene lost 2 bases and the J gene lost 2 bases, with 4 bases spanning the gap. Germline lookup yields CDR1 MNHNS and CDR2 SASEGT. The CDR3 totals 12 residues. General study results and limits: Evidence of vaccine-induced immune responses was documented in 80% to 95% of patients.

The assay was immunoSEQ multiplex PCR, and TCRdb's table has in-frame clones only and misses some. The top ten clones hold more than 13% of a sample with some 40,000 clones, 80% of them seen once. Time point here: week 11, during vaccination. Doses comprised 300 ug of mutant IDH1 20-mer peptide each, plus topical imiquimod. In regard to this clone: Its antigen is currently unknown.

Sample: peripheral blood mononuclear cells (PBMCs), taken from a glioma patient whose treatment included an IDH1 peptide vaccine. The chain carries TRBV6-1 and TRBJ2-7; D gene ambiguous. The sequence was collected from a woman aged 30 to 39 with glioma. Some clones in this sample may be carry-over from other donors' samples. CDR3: CASSEPPYEQYF. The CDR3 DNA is TGTGCCAGCAGTGAACCCCCCTACGAGCAGTACTTC.